This entry lists 25 T cell receptor beta chains sequenced from one sample in a study of low-dose radiotherapy and immunotherapy resistance in tumors. Documented time point: before trial treatment. Gene-specific TRAV and TRBV primers were used for first-strand cDNA, covering alpha and beta chains. Over about 19 PCR cycles, TCRs were amplified from a constant-region primer and V-primer adapter. TCRdb reprocessed the reads via MiXCR and lists one record per CDR3 protein. The table has about 89,000 distinct CDR3 sequences, 8% to 10% seen once; the top ten hold around 0.98%. This specimen consisted of PBMCs, obtained before treatment. These receptors were obtained from a male donor with prostate cancer.

In its sample, this clonotype was seen many times. The gene calls are TRBV28 and TRBJ2-7; 10 nucleotides match TRBD1. V lost 7 bases, J lost 2 bases, and 8 bases stayed unmatched. CDR3 length equals 15 residues. Germline assignment: CDR1 MDHEN and CDR2 SYDVKM. The CDR3 protein is CASTRSGTGAYEQYF. In DNA form, the CDR3 reads TGTGCCAGCACCAGGTCTGGGACAGGGGCCTACGAGCAGTACTTC. Combining the CDR3 with reference TRBV28 and TRBJ2-7 gives the whole variable domain DVKVTQSSRYLVKRTGEKVFLECVQDMDHENMFWYRQDPGLGLRLIYFSYDVKMKEKGDIPEGYSVSREKKERFSLILESASTNQTSMYLCASTRSGTGAYEQYFGPGTRLTVT.

This clonotype was found many times. This chain connects TRBV20-1 to TRBJ2-7, with D perhaps assigned TRBD1 or TRBD2 (5 bases each). This CDR3 contains 16 residues. Trimming shortened V by 1 base and J by 3 bases, and 19 bases separated the two germline ends. Germline V gene lookup returns CDR1 DFQATT and CDR2 SNEGSKA (reference sequence). This chain's CDR3 is CSARAGGWGQLYEQYF. The CDR3, as DNA: TGCAGTGCTAGAGCTGGGGGTTGGGGTCAACTCTACGAGCAGTACTTC.

This clonotype was seen ten or more times. The chain links TRBV7-2 to TRBJ2-2; D not certain. CDR3 length: 13 amino acids. V was cut by 1 base and J by 6 bases, with 6 bases left in between. Per the germline V gene, CDR1 is SGHTA and CDR2 is FQGNSA. The CDR3 here is CASSLEAAGELFF. The CDR3 DNA is TGTGCCAGCAGCTTAGAGGCCGCCGGGGAGCTGTTTTTT.

There are many counts of this clonotype. The chain combines TRBV7-9 with TRBJ2-1, with 8 bases matching TRBD2. The CDR3 is made up of 15 amino acids. Looked up from germline, CDR1 is SEHNR and CDR2 is FQNEAQ (reference sequence). Unmatched junction bases numbered 3, after V lost 1 base and J lost 4 bases. The CDR3 here is CASSLDGGEYNEQFF. Here the CDR3 DNA reads TGTGCCAGCAGCTTAGACGGGGGGGAATACAATGAGCAGTTCTTC.

There are many counts of this clonotype. This chain uses TRBV28 with TRBJ2-3; D might be TRBD1 or TRBD2, each matching 5 bases. The V end was cut by 5 bases, the J end by 2 bases, with 14 bases between. Germline CDR1 MDHEN, CDR2 SYDVKM. The CDR3 consists of 15 residues. CDR3: CASSPWGPLTDTQYF. As DNA, the CDR3 is TGTGCCAGCAGTCCCTGGGGACCCCTCACAGATACGCAGTATTTT.

This clonotype was seen at least ten times. This chain joins TRBV7-2 and TRBJ1-2; weak D call: TRBD1 (6 bases). CDR1 SGHTA and CDR2 FQGNSA come from the germline V gene. This CDR3 has 14 residues. The V end lost 8 bases, the J end lost 9 bases, and 22 bases lay between the germline ends. CDR3 amino acids: CASAPGGVSMSYTF. CDR3 DNA: TGTGCCAGCGCTCCCGGGGGCGTTTCTATGAGCTACACCTTC.

About this clonotype itself: This sequence is one base from a far larger clone and is likely a read error. In DNA form, the CDR3 reads TGTGCCACCAGCACCTCCACCGGGACTACGCGTTGGGATGAGCAGTACTTC. Its protein product is CATSTSTGTTRWDEQYF. This chain connects TRBV15 to TRBJ2-7, with 7 bases matching TRBD2. This CDR3 is built from 17 residues. V lost 4 bases and J lost 7; bases outside the gene matches: 19. The germline V gene encodes CDR1 LNHNV and CDR2 YYDKDF (reference sequence).

This clonotype came up a few times. This rearrangement joins TRBV5-1 to TRBJ2-5, with D unresolved. CDR1 and CDR2 from the germline V gene are SGHRS and YFSETQ. V lost 1 base and J lost 2, with 15 bases in between. There are 16 residues in the CDR3. CDR3 nucleotide sequence: TGCGCCAGCAGCTTGAACGGAAAAGGGTCGCAAGAGACCCAGTACTTC. It specifies CASSLNGKGSQETQYF.

The sample holds many counts of this clonotype. The DNA for the CDR3 is TGTGCCAGCTCCGGACGGGCCTACAATGAGCAGTTCTTC. Its protein is CASSGRAYNEQFF. The J gene is TRBJ2-1, the V gene TRBV7-8; D gene ambiguous. Germline CDR1 SGHVS, CDR2 FQNEAQ. This CDR3 has 13 amino acids. Between the trimmed V and J ends, which lost 8 bases and 2 bases, there was a span of 10 bases. The full variable domain, with the rest looked up from reference TRBV7-8 and TRBJ2-1, is GAGVSQSPRYKVAKRGQDVALRCDPISGHVSLFWYQQALGQGPEFLTYFQNEAQLDKSGLPSDRFFAERPEGSVSTLKIQRTQQEDSAVYLCASSGRAYNEQFFGPGTRLTVL.

This clonotype occurred many times. V gene TRBV7-3 combines with J gene TRBJ2-2, with TRBD2 matching over 8 bases. Germline V CDR1 and CDR2: SGHTA, FQGTGA. The CDR3 spans 15 residues. V lost 6 bases, J lost 5 bases, and 8 bases stayed unmatched. The CDR3 nucleotides read TGTGCCAGCAGGGAGTCTAGCGGGCAGACCGGGGAGCTGTTTTTT. The encoded protein is CASRESSGQTGELFF.

This clonotype appeared many times. The V call is TRBV7-8, the J call TRBJ1-5, with D unresolved. Germline CDR1 reads SGHVS; CDR2 reads FQNEAQ. Trimming removed 1 base at V and 3 bases at J, with 7 bases between. The CDR3 runs 14 residues. The CDR3 bases are TGTGCCAGCAGCTTAGTAGGGATCAATCAGCCCCAGCATTTT. As protein: CASSLVGINQPQHF. The full variable domain, rest sourced from reference TRBV7-8 and TRBJ1-5, is GAGVSQSPRYKVAKRGQDVALRCDPISGHVSLFWYQQALGQGPEFLTYFQNEAQLDKSGLPSDRFFAERPEGSVSTLKIQRTQQEDSAVYLCASSLVGINQPQHFGDGTRLSIL.

In its sample, this clonotype was seen many times. Here the CDR3 DNA reads TGTGCCAGTAGTATGAACTTGGGCGGCTCCTACGAGCAGTACTTC. Translated, it gives CASSMNLGGSYEQYF. This chain joins TRBV19 and TRBJ2-7; D remains ambiguous. The germline V gene has CDR1 LNHDA and CDR2 SQIVND (reference sequence). With 3 bases removed from V and 0 bases from J, the gap between germline ends came to 12 bases. CDR3 length: 15 residues.

This clonotype occurred many times. The rearrangement links TRBV20-1 to TRBJ2-7; 16 bases align to TRBD2. The V segment lost 3 bases and the J segment 0 bases; nucleotides outside the gene matches: 8. Germline-derived CDR1 and CDR2 are DFQATT and SNEGSKA (reference sequence). The CDR3 is 18 amino acids. CDR3 loop: CSARKSGTSGRASYEQYF. Here the CDR3 DNA reads TGCAGTGCTAGGAAGTCCGGGACTAGCGGGAGGGCCTCCTACGAGCAGTACTTC.

The table lists this clonotype with many counts. The chain joins TRBV6-8 to TRBJ2-7; D gene uncertain. The CDR3 totals 13 residues. The germline V gene encodes CDR1 MNHGY and CDR2 SAAAGT. Deletions cut 6 bases from V and 1 base from J, with 10 bases between. The CDR3 loop is CASSGIMSYEQYF. In DNA, the CDR3 is TGTGCCAGCAGCGGCATTATGTCCTACGAGCAGTACTTC.

This clonotype was seen many times. This sequence joins TRBV7-2 and TRBJ2-2, with 8 bases lining up with TRBD1. The CDR3 has 16 residues. V shed 1 base, J shed 4 bases, and the junction held 5 bases outside the gene matches. Germline lookup yields CDR1 SGHTA and CDR2 FQGNSA. Here the CDR3 reads CASSLDAGGGTGELFF. The CDR3 nucleotides are TGTGCCAGCAGCTTAGACGCAGGGGGCGGCACCGGGGAGCTGTTTTTT.

At least ten counts were recorded for this clonotype. This chain links TRBV6-5 with TRBJ2-7; the D gene is possibly TRBD1 (6 bases). This CDR3 spans 14 amino acids. Germline CDR1 reads MNHEY; CDR2 reads SVGAGI. The V end was cut by 1 base, the J end by 4 bases, with 11 bases between. The CDR3, as DNA: TGTGCCAGCAGTTACTTCCAGGGGTTTTACGAGCAGTACTTC. This codes for CASSYFQGFYEQYF.

In its sample, this clonotype was seen a few times. This chain uses TRBV20-1 with TRBJ2-5; 14 bases fit TRBD2. The CDR3 has 16 residues. Germline V CDR1 and CDR2: DFQATT, SNEGSKA (reference sequence). V was pared by 5 bases and J by 3 bases, with 8 bases of the junction left unmatched. The CDR3 protein is CSASRTSGRLEETQYF. The CDR3 DNA reads TGCAGTGCTTCCCGGACTAGCGGGAGGTTGGAAGAGACCCAGTACTTC.

The gene calls are TRBV10-3 and TRBJ1-4; D gene ambiguous. CDR1 ENHRY and CDR2 SYGVKD come from the germline V gene. This CDR3 comprises 13 residues. V was cut by 3 bases and J by 6 bases, with 8 bases left in between. The CDR3 bases are TGTGCCATCAGTGACTCGAGGGATGAAAAACTGTTTTTT. As protein: CAISDSRDEKLFF.

About this clonotype itself: An end of the junction differs from the germline gene, which may be a read error. The CDR3 sequence: CSARQSEYEQYF. The CDR3 nucleotides are TGCAGCGCCAGACAATCTGAATACGAGCAATACTTC. The chain recombines TRBV29-1 with TRBJ2-7; D call uncertain. This CDR3 has 12 residues. The V gene's germline CDR1 is SQVTM and CDR2 ANQGSEA.

This clonotype was seen many times. This chain joins TRBV18 and TRBJ2-5; TRBD1 is a possible D gene (6 bases). The CDR3 loop spans 13 amino acids. Trimming cost V 3 bases and J 3 bases, with 8 bases left between them. Germline V gene lookup returns CDR1 KGHSH and CDR2 LQKENI. For the CDR3, the DNA is TGTGCCAGCTCACCCCCAGGGGAAGAGACCCAGTACTTC. Protein: CASSPPGEETQYF.

This clonotype was seen ten or more times. The chain uses TRBV20-1 and TRBJ1-2, with 8 bases matching TRBD1. Germline V gives CDR1 DFQATT, CDR2 SNEGSKA (reference sequence). Losses at the gene ends were 5 bases for V and 7 bases for J; bases not matched to a gene: 6. The CDR3 has 12 amino acids. Written as DNA, the CDR3 is TGCAGTGCTGGACAGGGTGTGGGTGGCTACACCTTC. It specifies CSAGQGVGGYTF.

This clonotype was detected many times. V gene TRBV4-1 combines with J gene TRBJ2-1; D remains ambiguous. CDR3 length equals 11 residues. The germline V and J ends were trimmed by 6 bases and 10 bases, with 10 bases remaining between them. Germline V gives CDR1 MGHRA, CDR2 YSYEKL. CDR3 bases: TGCGCCAGCAGGCATGACACGGAGCAGTTCTTC. Its protein product is CASRHDTEQFF.

Many counts were recorded for this clonotype. The rearrangement uses TRBV27 and TRBJ2-3, with TRBD1 matching over 7 bases. Germline V gives CDR1 MNHEY, CDR2 SMNVEV (reference sequence). Trimming took 5 bases from V and 3 from J; bases not matched to a gene: 5. CDR3 length: 14 amino acids. The CDR3 DNA reads as TGTGCCAGCAGTATGTGGGACAGTACAGATACGCAGTATTTT. It translates to CASSMWDSTDTQYF.

This clonotype was counted ten times or more. V usage is TRBV11-2 and J usage is TRBJ1-2, with TRBD1 matching over 7 bases. The germline V gene has CDR1 SGHAT and CDR2 FQNNGV. V dropped 7 bases and J dropped 3; count of bases not matched to a gene: 8. The CDR3 loop spans 14 amino acids. The CDR3 coding sequence is TGTGCCAGCACCAACAGGACAGGCTACTATGGCTACACCTTC. Its translation is CASTNRTGYYGYTF.

This clonotype was detected ten times or more. The chain couples TRBV12-3 or TRBV12-4 to TRBJ2-1, with a possible D match to TRBD2 (5 bases). V was trimmed by 6 bases and J by 15 bases, leaving 18 bases between them. The CDR3 is made up of 12 amino acids. The CDR3 DNA is TGTGCCAGCAGCCAGGACTCTACTCTAGCGTTCTTC. It codes for CASSQDSTLAFF.